The following is a T cell receptor beta chain sequence with its context. Assay: immunoSEQ multiplex PCR; the TCRdb copy retains only in-frame clones and omits some. The sample shows 100,000 to 150,000 clones, roughly 89% of them seen only once. The data were obtained in a study of control samples from healthy donors and cancer patients. V was cut by 6 bases and J by 2 bases, with 17 bases left in between. CDR3 length: 15 residues. CDR1 and CDR2 from the germline V gene are MNHEY and SVGAGI. The chain couples TRBV6-5 to TRBJ2-7; no clear D gene. This receptor was identified in a man between 18 and 35 years old in good health. Material for sequencing was blood. As DNA, the CDR3 is TGTGCCAGCAGCCCCGGAAGTCCGATTCCCTACGAGCAGTACTTC. Translated, it gives CASSPGSPIPYEQYF.